This T cell receptor (beta chain) was observed in a study of blood T cell repertoires in COVID-19. Here immunoSEQ multiplex PCR was the method, and the copy in TCRdb shows in-frame clones only, minus some. The sample carries 80,000 to 100,000 clones, 80% to 90% recorded once. The sequence came from a human donor in a cohort sampled during active COVID-19. Sequenced: peripheral blood.

The CDR3 loop is CASSLRQGARTEAFF. The CDR3 DNA sequence: TGCGCCAGCAGCCTCAGACAGGGGGCGCGAACTGAAGCTTTCTTT. This chain joins TRBV4-1 and TRBJ1-1, with 10 bases identical to TRBD1. The V gene's germline CDR1 is MGHRA and CDR2 YSYEKL. V lost 4 bases to trimming and J lost 5 bases; unmatched junction nucleotides: 7. The CDR3 extends over 15 amino acids.